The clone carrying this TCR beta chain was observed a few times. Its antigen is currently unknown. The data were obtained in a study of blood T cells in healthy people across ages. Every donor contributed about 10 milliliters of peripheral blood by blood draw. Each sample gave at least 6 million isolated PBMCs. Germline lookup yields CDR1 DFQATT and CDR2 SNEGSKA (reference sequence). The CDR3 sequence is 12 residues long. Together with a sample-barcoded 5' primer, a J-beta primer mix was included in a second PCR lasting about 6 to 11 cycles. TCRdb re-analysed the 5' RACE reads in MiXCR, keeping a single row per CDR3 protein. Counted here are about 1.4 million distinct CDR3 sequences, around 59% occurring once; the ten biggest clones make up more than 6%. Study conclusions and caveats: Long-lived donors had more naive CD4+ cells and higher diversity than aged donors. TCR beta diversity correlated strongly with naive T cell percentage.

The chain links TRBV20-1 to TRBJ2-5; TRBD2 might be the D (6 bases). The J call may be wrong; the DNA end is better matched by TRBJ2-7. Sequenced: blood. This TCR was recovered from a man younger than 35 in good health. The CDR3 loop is CSARGLDYEQYF. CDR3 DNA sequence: TGCAGTGCTAGAGGACTAGACTACGAGCAGTACTTC.